This TCR beta chain was sequenced in a study of metastatic and nonmetastatic thyroid tumors (dated by TCRdb to 2018 to 2020). Regarding the study in general: Repertoires from peripheral blood and from tumor or nodule tissue samples of malignant and benign thyroid patients were compared. What the research found in general, with its limitations: TCR beta diversity was reported as significantly higher in malignant tumors than in benign nodules, in both blood and tumor samples.

Between the V and J ends, shortened by 4 bases and 2 bases respectively, the junction contains 12 bases. The CDR3 starts with the cysteine, ends with the phenylalanine, and has 14 residues. Here the CDR3 DNA is all that survives: 42 bases in frame from base 1. CDR1 and CDR2 are drawn from the germline V gene: SNHLY, FYNNEI. No patient had received any treatment before thyroid surgery. Using T-cell receptor beta sequencing, the study looked back at clinical samples from patients collected from 2012 to 2018. With regard to this clone: Its antigen target is currently unknown. Per-nucleotide qualities are absent, and no much larger clonotype sits a single base away.

Library preparation used PCR. This sample was sequenced with an Illumina HiSeq 4000. High-throughput sequencing was used to profile the TCR beta-chain CDR3 region of every patient. For the original study's pipeline: The researchers built a classifier to tell apart papillary thyroid cancer patients with distant metastasis, based on CDR3 differences among clinicopathological groups. Repertoire diversity was assessed with the Shannon index, and tumor-blood repertoire similarity with the Morisita-Horn index. Through fastp at Q25 and MiXCR, TCRdb rebuilt clones from the public reads, retaining in-frame beta chains. The V and J calls were determined by TCRdb, not by the authors. This sample lists tens of thousands of clones; 12% were detected once. About 10% of the sample is held by the ten biggest clonotypes.

The chain is made from TRBV2 and TRBJ2-7, with the identity of the D gene unclear. The sequenced sample consisted of tumor tissue. The TCR was taken from a female donor with papillary thyroid cancer or a benign thyroid nodule (not recorded which). Some clones in this sample may be carry-over from other donors' samples. The sequenced DNA: TGTGCCAGCAGTGTGGCGGCCCTAACCTACGAGCAGTACTTC. This gives the protein CASSVAALTYEQYF.